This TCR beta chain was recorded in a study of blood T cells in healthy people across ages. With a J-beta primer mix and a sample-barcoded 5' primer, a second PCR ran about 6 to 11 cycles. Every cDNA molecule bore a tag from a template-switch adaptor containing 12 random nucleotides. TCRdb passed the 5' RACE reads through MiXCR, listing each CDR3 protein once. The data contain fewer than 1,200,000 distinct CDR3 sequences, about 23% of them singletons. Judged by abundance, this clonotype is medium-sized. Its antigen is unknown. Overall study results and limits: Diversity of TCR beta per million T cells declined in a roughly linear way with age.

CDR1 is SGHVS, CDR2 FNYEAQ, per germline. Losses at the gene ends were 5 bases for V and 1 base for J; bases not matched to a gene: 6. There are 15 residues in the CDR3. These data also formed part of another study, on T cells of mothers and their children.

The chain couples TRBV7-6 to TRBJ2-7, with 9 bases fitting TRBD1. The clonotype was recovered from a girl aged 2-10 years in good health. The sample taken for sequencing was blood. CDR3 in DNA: TGTGCCAGCAGCCCCCGGGACAGGGAGTCCTACGAGCAGTACTTC. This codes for CASSPRDRESYEQYF.